The clone carrying this T cell receptor beta chain was picked up many times. Investigators amplified TCR beta CDR3 regions from RNA transcripts. RT-PCR with HTBI primers came first, then second-round multiplex PCR. TCRdb reanalysed the multiplex PCR reads using MiXCR and keeps one entry per CDR3 protein. This table holds under 800,000 distinct CDR3 sequences, 22% found once. The length of the CDR3 is 15 residues. Germline lookup yields CDR1 SEHNR and CDR2 FQNEAQ (reference sequence). Trimming cost V 4 bases and J 4 bases; bases outside gene matches: 7. These data come from a study of Graves' ophthalmopathy and Graves' hyperthyroidism.

This receptor was obtained from a young woman with stable Graves' hyperthyroidism. Some clones in this sample may be carry-over from other donors' samples. The rearrangement uses TRBV7-9 and TRBJ2-7, with TRBD1 matching 10 bases. Source material: peripheral blood. The CDR3 loop reads CASSSPGQGDYEQYF. The DNA of the CDR3 is TGTGCCAGCAGCTCCCCAGGACAGGGGGATTACGAGCAGTACTTC.